This T cell receptor beta chain was identified during a study of CD8 T cells in ankylosing spondylitis. The CDR3 is 15 residues long. Germline CDR1 is ENHRY and CDR2 is SYGVKD. The junction had 8 bases not matched to a gene; V was cut back by 7 bases and J by 3 bases. Library preparation for TCR beta used quantitative 5'-RACE with molecular barcodes. MiXCR was run by TCRdb on the 5' RACE reads, yielding one entry per CDR3 protein. This table has about 510,000 distinct CDR3 sequences, 5.3% appearing once. General observations from the study: CD8+ by phenotype, disease-linked clones were relatively rare in peripheral blood. Reactive arthritis synovial fluid and blood previously showed some of these motif variants. Reported data indicate significant enrichment of disease-linked clones within matched ankylosing spondylitis synovial fluid. A TCR beta motif of under ten highly homologous variants seemed to mark ankylosing spondylitis blood.

This clonotype was seen at least ten times. Its antigen is currently unknown. The chain employs TRBV10-3 and TRBJ1-2; 10 bases line up with TRBD1. The TCR was taken from a male donor with ankylosing spondylitis. Sequenced sample: blood, either unsorted or a sorted T cell fraction (not recorded which). The CDR3 reads CAITLGQGKDYGYTF. In DNA form, the CDR3 reads TGTGCCATCACCCTGGGACAGGGGAAGGACTATGGCTACACCTTC.